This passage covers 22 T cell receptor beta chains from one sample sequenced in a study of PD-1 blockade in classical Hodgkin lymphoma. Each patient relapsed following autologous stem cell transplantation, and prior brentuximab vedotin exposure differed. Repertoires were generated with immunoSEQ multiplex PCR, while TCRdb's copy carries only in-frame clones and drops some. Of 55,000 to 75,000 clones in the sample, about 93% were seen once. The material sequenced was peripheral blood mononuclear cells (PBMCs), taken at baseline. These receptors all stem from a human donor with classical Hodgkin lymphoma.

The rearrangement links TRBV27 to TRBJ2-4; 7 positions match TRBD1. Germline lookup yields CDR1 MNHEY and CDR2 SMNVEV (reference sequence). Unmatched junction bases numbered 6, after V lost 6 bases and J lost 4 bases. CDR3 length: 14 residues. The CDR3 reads CASSRLGQKNIQYF. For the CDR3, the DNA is TGTGCCAGCAGCCGATTGGGACAGAAAAACATTCAGTACTTC.

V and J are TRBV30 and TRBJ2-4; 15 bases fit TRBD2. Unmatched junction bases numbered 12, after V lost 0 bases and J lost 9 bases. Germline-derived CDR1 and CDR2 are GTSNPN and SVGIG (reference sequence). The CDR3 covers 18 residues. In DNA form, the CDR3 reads TGTGCCTGGAGTGTGACCCGGACTAGCGGGAGGGTCCCTACCATTCAGTACTTC. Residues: CAWSVTRTSGRVPTIQYF.

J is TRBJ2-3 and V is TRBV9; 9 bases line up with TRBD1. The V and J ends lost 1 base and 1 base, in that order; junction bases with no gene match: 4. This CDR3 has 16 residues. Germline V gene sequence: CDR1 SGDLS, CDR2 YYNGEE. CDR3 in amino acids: CASSVPDRGGTDTQYF. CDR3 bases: TGTGCCAGCAGCGTACCCGACAGGGGGGGCACAGATACGCAGTATTTT.

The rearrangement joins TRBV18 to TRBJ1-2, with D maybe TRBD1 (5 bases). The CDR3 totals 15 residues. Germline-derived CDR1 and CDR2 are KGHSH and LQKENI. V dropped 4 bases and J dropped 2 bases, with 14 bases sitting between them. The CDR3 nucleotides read TGTGCCAGCTCACTCTACCCGGGACTCAACTATGGCTACACCTTC. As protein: CASSLYPGLNYGYTF.

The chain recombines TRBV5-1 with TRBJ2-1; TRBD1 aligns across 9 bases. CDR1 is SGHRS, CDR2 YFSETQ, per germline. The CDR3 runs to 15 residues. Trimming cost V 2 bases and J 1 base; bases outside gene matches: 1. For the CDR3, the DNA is TGCGCCAGCAGCTTAGGACAGGGGTCCTACAATGAGCAGTTCTTC. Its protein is CASSLGQGSYNEQFF.

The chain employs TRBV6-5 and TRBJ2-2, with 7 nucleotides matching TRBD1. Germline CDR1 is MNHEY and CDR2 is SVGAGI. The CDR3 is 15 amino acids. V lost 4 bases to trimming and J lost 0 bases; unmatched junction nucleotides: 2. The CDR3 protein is CASSSQGANTGELFF. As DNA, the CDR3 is TGTGCCAGCAGTTCCCAGGGGGCGAACACCGGGGAGCTGTTTTTT.

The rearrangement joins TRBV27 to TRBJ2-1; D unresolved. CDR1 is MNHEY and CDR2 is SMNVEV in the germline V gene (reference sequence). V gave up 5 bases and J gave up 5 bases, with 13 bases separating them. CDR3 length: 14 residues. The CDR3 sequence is CASSPLGLNNEQFF. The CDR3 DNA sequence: TGTGCCAGCAGTCCCCTCGGGTTAAACAATGAGCAGTTCTTC.

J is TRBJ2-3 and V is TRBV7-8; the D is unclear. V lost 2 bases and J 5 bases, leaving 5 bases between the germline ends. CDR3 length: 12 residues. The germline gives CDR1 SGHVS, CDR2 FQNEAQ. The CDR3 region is CASSLPLDTQYF. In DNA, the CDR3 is TGTGCCAGCAGCTTACCCCTAGATACGCAGTATTTT.

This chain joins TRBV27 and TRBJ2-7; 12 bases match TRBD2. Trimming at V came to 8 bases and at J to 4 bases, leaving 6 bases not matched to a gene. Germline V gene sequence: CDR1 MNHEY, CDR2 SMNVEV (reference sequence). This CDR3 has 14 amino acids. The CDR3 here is CASSSLAGGYEQYF. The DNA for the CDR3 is TGTGCCAGCTCCTCACTAGCGGGGGGTTACGAGCAGTACTTC.

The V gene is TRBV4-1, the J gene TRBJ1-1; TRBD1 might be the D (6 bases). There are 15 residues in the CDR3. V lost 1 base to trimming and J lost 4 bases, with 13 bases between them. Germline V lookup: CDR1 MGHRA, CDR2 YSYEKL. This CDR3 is CASSQGAGEGTEAFF. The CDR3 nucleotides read TGCGCCAGCAGCCAAGGGGCAGGGGAGGGCACTGAAGCTTTCTTT.

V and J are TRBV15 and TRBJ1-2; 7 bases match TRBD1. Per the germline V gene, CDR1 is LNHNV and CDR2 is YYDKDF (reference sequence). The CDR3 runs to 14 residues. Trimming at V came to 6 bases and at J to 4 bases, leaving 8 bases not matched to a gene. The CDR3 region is CATSSMRDSYGYTF. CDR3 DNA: TGTGCCACCAGTTCGATGCGGGACAGCTATGGCTACACCTTC.

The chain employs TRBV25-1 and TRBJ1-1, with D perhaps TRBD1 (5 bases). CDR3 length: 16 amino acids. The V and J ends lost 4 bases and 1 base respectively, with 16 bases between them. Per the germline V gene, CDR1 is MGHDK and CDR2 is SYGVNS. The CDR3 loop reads CASSGGGAWRNTEAFF. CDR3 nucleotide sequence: TGTGCCAGCAGTGGTGGAGGGGCTTGGCGGAACACTGAAGCTTTCTTT. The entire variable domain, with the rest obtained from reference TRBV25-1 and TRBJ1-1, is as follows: EADIYQTPRYLVIGTGKKITLECSQTMGHDKMYWYQQDPGMELHLIHYSYGVNSTEKGDLSSESTVSRIRTEHFPLTLESARPSHTSQYLCASSGGGAWRNTEAFFGQGTRLTVV.

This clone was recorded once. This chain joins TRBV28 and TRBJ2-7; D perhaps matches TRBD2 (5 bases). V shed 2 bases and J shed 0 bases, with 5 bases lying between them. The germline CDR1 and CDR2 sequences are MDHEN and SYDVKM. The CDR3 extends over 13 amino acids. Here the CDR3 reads CASSLRGSYEQYF. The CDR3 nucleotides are TGTGCCAGCAGTTTACGGGGCTCCTACGAGCAGTACTTC.

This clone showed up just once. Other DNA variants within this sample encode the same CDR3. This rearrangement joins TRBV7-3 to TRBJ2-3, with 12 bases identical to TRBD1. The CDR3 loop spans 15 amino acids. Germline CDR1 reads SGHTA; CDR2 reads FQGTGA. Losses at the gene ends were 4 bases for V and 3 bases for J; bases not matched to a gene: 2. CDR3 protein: CASSSGQGATDTQYF. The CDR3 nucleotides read TGTGCCAGCAGCTCGGGACAGGGGGCAACAGATACGCAGTATTTT.

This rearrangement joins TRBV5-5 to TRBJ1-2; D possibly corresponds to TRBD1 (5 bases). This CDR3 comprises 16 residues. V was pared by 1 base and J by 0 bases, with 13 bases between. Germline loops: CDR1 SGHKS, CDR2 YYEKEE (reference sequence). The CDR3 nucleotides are TGTGCCAGCAGCTTGTCCGGGGGAGGGGCTAACTATGGCTACACCTTC. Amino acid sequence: CASSLSGGGANYGYTF.

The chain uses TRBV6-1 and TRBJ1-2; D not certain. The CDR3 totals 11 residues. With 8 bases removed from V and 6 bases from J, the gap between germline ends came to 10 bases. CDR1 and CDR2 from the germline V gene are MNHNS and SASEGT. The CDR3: CASLGPDGYTF. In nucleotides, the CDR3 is TGTGCCAGCCTCGGGCCGGATGGCTACACCTTC.

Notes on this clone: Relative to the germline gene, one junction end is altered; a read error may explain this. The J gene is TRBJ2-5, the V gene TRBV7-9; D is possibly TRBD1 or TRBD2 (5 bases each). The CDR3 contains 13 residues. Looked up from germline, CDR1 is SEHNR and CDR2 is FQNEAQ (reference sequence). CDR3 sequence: CASSLVTRVRGHF. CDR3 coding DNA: TGTGCCAGCAGCTTAGTAACGAGGGTCCGGGGCCACTTC.

CDR3 coding DNA: TGTGCCAGCAGCCCCCCCGTGGGGGGCGAGCAGTACTTC. This gives the protein CASSPPVGGEQYF. The V and J genes are TRBV7-9 and TRBJ2-7; the D gene is possibly TRBD2 (6 bases). Trimming removed 5 bases from V and 6 bases from J, with 14 bases in between. The CDR3 runs 13 residues. Germline V gene lookup returns CDR1 SEHNR and CDR2 FQNEAQ (reference sequence).

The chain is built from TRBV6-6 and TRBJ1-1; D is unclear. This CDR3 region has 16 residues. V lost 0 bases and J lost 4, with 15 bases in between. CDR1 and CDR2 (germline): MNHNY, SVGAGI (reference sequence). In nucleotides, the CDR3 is TGTGCCAGCAGTTACTCGAGCGGGTCGGTTGGCACTGAAGCTTTCTTT. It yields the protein CASSYSSGSVGTEAFF.

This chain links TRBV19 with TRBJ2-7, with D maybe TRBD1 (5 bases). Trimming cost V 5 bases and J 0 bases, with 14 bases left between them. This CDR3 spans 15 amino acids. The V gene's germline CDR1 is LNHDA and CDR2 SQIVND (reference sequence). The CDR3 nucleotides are TGTGCCAGTAGTCAGCCCCAGACAGCCTCCTACGAGCAGTACTTC. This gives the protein CASSQPQTASYEQYF.

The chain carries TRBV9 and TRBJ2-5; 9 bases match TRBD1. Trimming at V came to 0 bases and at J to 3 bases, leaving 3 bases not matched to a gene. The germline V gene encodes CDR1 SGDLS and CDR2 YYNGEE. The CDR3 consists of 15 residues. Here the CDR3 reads CASSVGGTGKETQYF. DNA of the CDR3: TGTGCCAGCAGCGTAGGGGGGACAGGGAAAGAGACCCAGTACTTC.

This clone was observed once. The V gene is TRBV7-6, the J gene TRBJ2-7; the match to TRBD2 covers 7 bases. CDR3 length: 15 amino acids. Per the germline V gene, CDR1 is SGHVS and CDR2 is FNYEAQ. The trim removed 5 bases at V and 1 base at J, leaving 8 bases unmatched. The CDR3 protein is CASSREAGRSYEQYF. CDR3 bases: TGTGCCAGCAGCCGAGAAGCGGGAAGATCCTACGAGCAGTACTTC.